This TCR beta chain was sequenced in a study of regulatory T cells in long-lasting Graves disease. Study summary: Graves' patients, newly diagnosed, had taken antithyroid drugs under 3 months.

In germline, CDR1 is MNHEY, CDR2 SVGEGT. The CDR3 runs 16 residues. V lost 0 bases and J lost 8; bases outside the gene matches: 5. Regarding time point: newly diagnosed GD, antithyroid drugs for less than 3 months. PBMC RNA was the source of the TCR library. This clonotype was counted at least ten times. CDR3-region Arm-PCR and iRepertoire HTBI primers produced the TCR beta libraries. TCRdb passed the multiplex PCR reads through MiXCR, listing each CDR3 protein once. The sample lists 550,000 or so distinct CDR3 sequences, more than 10% occurring once. These data also formed part of another study, on T cells in Graves' hyperthyroidism and ophthalmopathy. That study adds: Using the HTBI primer set, a first-round RT-PCR was run on the TCR CDR3.

The chain joins TRBV6-2 or TRBV6-3 to TRBJ1-6; 9 positions agree with TRBD1. The TCR was taken from a woman younger than 45 with Graves disease. Source: peripheral blood mononuclear cells (PBMCs), taken at new diagnosis, from a patient treated with antithyroid drugs. As DNA, the CDR3 is TGTGCCAGCAGTTACTCGGGACAGGGACGGTATTCACCCCTCCACTTT. It yields the protein CASSYSGQGRYSPLHF.